Sequencing of this TCR beta chain was carried out in a study of OX40 agonist ivuxolimab in advanced cancers. For the wider study: Ivuxolimab was an agonistic, fully human IgG2 monoclonal antibody directed against OX40 (CD134), a costimulatory receptor. Intravenous ivuxolimab was administered to patients every 2 weeks at six dose levels: 0.01, 0.1, 0.3, 1.5, 3 and 10 mg/kg. Of the roughly 51 patients in dose escalation, about 20 had hepatocellular carcinoma, some 15 had melanoma, 9 had renal cell carcinoma and 9 had head and neck cancer. The dose-escalation cohort was roughly 80% male with a mean age of roughly 60 years, ranging from roughly 23 to 90. Prior anti-PD-1, anti-PD-L1 or anti-CTLA-4 therapy was permitted, and checkpoint inhibitors had been received by approximately 39% of dose-escalation patients. Partial responses were achieved by three dose-escalation patients, of whom one had hepatocellular carcinoma and two had cutaneous melanoma. Peripheral TCRbeta sequencing aimed to test whether ivuxolimab altered TCR sequence diversity and caused clonal T-cell expansion. The paper covers the monotherapy dose-escalation part of the phase I ivuxolimab trial, which included N of about 50 patients. Broader findings and caveats from the paper: At doses from 0.1 to 3.0 mg/kg, clonal expansion was seen in both CD4+ and CD8+ blood T cells between baseline and week 6. In the 0.1-3.0 mg/kg groups, partial responders were among the patients with the lowest normalized peripheral clonal expansion, particularly in CD8+ T cells. After ivuxolimab, expanded clones were on average more numerous among CD8+ T cells than among CD4+ T cells. Low levels of normalized T-cell clonal expansion were also seen in some nonresponding patients. Which antigens the clonally expanded peripheral T cells were specific for was not determined.

Comment on this clone: Its specific antigen is unknown. Within one base of it there is no much larger clone, and no base qualities were kept.

Per the germline V gene (reference sequence), LNHNV is the CDR1 and YYDKDF is the CDR2. The CDR3 numbers 11 residues from cysteine through phenylalanine. CDR3 DNA only is kept here, 33 bases in frame from base 1. V is shortened by 8 bases, J by 3 bases, and the region joining them spans 7 bases. To sequence the TCRbeta CDR3 region, genomic DNA was isolated from the sorted cells. The immunoSEQ Assay was used to sequence the TCRbeta CDR3 regions. As stored in TCRdb, this immuneACCESS dataset retains in-frame rearrangements with V and J assigned. A fraction of the clones does not appear; measured against another copy, unresolved V genes explain less than half of the discrepancy, and the remainder lacks a known reason. The sample records approximately 80,000 clones, roughly 88% of which are singletons. The ten largest account for around 3.5% of the sample. Patients with autoimmune disease history or receiving systemic immunosuppression were excluded from the trial. Peripheral blood for TCR sequencing was collected from all dose cohorts at baseline, on cycle 4 day 1, and on cycle 7 day 1. The samples were drawn from a first-in-human, open-label, multicenter phase I dose-escalation trial of ivuxolimab. Adults with locally advanced or metastatic head and neck squamous cell, hepatocellular, melanoma or renal cell carcinoma were enrolled in the trial. CD4+ and CD8+ T cells were sorted separately from peripheral blood before TCR sequencing.

This chain joins TRBV15 to TRBJ2-5, with an unclear D gene assignment. This clonotype was obtained from an adult with an advanced solid tumor such as melanoma, head and neck, liver or kidney cancer. Sequencing used CD4+ or CD8+ T cells sorted from blood, obtained in a trial of the OX40 agonist ivuxolimab. The CDR3 amino acid sequence is: CATQSKETQYF. The DNA reads as follows: TGTGCCACCCAGTCGAAAGAGACCCAGTACTTC.